This passage covers 2 T cell receptor beta chains from one sample sequenced in a study of tumor-infiltrating lymphocytes in oesophageal squamous cell carcinoma (dated by TCRdb to the mid-2010s). Libraries were prepared through PCR. Sequencing was carried out with an Illumina HiSeq 2000. TCRdb itself trimmed the public reads at Q25 with fastp, ran MiXCR and retained productive beta chains. Every CDR3 protein is listed once, alongside the most common genes and DNA of its rows. Within this sample are roughly 6,800 distinct CDR3 sequences, with roughly 15% of them counted one time only. Around a sixth of the sample is taken by the ten largest. Sequences were obtained from esophageal tumor tissue. The origin of the receptors is a male donor with esophageal squamous cell carcinoma.

This clonotype was detected many times. This rearrangement joins TRBV6-1 to TRBJ2-3, with TRBD2 identical over 9 bases. Germline loops: CDR1 MNHNS, CDR2 SASEGT. The CDR3 length is 14 residues. Trimming cost V 6 bases and J 6 bases; bases outside gene matches: 7. CDR3 sequence (DNA): TGTGCCAGCAGCCGCGGGGGGGGGTATGATACGCAGTATTTT. Amino acids: CASSRGGGYDTQYF.

Relative to its sample, this clonotype is medium-sized. The rearrangement uses TRBV6-4 and TRBJ2-1, with D perhaps TRBD1 or TRBD2 (5 bases each). V lost 0 bases and J lost 6, with 15 bases in between. There are 16 residues in the CDR3. Germline CDR1 reads MRHNA; CDR2 reads SNTAGT. The CDR3 nucleotides read TGTGCCAGCAGTGACTCCGCAGGGACGCCTACCAATGAGCAGTTCTTC. It is translated as CASSDSAGTPTNEQFF.